Listed below are T cell receptor beta chains from one sample, sequenced in a study of post-analysis software for immune sequencing data. A single record per CDR3 protein comes from TCRdb applying MiXCR to the PCR reads. The top ten clones hold around 8% of a sample with roughly 400,000 distinct CDR3 sequences, approximately 38% of them seen once. The sequenced sample was blood. The source is a girl aged 2 to 10 with multiple sclerosis. Each CDR3 is given with its conserved first and last residue. A D gene is named only where the DNA matches it firmly. Rows give clone size only sometimes, using once, few, many, or a class for an expanded clone.

D	V	size	J	DNA	CDR3
NA	TRBV3-1	once	TRBJ1-5	TGTGCCAGCAGCCAAGATCTCAGGGGCGTTGAAGATCAGCCCCAGCATTTT	CASSQDLRGVEDQPQHF
NA	TRBV5-1	NA	TRBJ2-5	TGCGCCACTTCTGGGGGACTCACAGGGGAGACCCAGTACTTC	CATSGGLTGETQYF
NA	TRBV11-2	NA	TRBJ2-7	TGTGCCAGCGAAATTGGCTACGAGCAGTACTTC	CASEIGYEQYF
NA	TRBV29-1	NA	TRBJ1-2	TGCAGCGTGGTGGGGGGCAGAGGCTACACCTTC	CSVVGGRGYTF
NA	TRBV5-1	NA	TRBJ2-5	TGCGCCGGCAACGGAAAGCCGGGACAACCAACTATTCAAGAGACCCAGTACTTC	CAGNGKPGQPTIQETQYF
NA	TRBV9	few	TRBJ1-6	TGTGCCGGCAGCGTCGGGGCAGGGACGGGTTCACCCCTCCACTTT	CAGSVGAGTGSPLHF
TRBD1	TRBV7-2	many	TRBJ2-7	TGCGCCAGCAGCCCAGGGACAGTCTACGAGCAGTACTTC	CASSPGTVYEQYF
TRBD2	TRBV7-2	NA	TRBJ2-3	TGTGCCAGCAGCCCGGGGTGGGGGCTAGCGGGCGCCACTAGCACAGATACGCAGTATTTT	CASSPGWGLAGATSTDTQYF
NA	TRBV20-1	NA	TRBJ2-1	TGCAGTGCTCTGGGGGGGGGCACGGTCTACAATGAGCAGTTCTTC	CSALGGGTVYNEQFF
NA	TRBV10-3	NA	TRBJ2-1	TGTGCCATCAGTGATAGCGGCGGTAATTACAATGAGCAGTTCTTC	CAISDSGGNYNEQFF
TRBD1	TRBV15	NA	TRBJ1-1	TGTGCCACCAGGGACAGGGACAGCATGAACACTGAAGCTTTCTTT	CATRDRDSMNTEAFF
NA	TRBV28	few	TRBJ1-5	TGTGCCAGCAGACGGGGTAGGAATCAGCCCCAGCATTTT	CASRRGRNQPQHF
NA	TRBV5-1	NA	TRBJ1-4	TGCGCCAGCAGCTTGGCGGCAGGGACTGAAAAACTGTTTTTT	CASSLAAGTEKLFF
NA	TRBV27	NA	TRBJ1-5	TGTGCCAGCAGTTTAACGAGGTCCGCCGGCCCCCAGCATTTT	CASSLTRSAGPQHF
TRBD1	TRBV7-9	NA	TRBJ1-4	TGTGCCAGCAGCCCGGGACAGACGGAGGAAAAACTGTTTTTT	CASSPGQTEEKLFF
TRBD2	TRBV7-7	NA	TRBJ2-3	TGTGCCAGCAGTTTAGCCCCAGCGGGGAGCACAGATACGCAGTATTTT	CASSLAPAGSTDTQYF
TRBD2	TRBV11-2	NA	TRBJ2-5	TGTGCCAGCACTTCGACTAGCGATGAAGAGACCCAGTACTTC	CASTSTSDEETQYF
TRBD1	TRBV5-1	NA	TRBJ2-1	TGCGCCAGCAGCTCTAAACCGGGACAGGGATACAATGAGCAGTTCTTC	CASSSKPGQGYNEQFF
TRBD2	TRBV5-1	few	TRBJ2-7	TGCGCCAGCAGCGCCACGGGGGGATCCTACGAGCAGTACTTC	CASSATGGSYEQYF
TRBD1	TRBV3-1	NA	TRBJ1-1	TGTGCCAGCAGCCAGCGCACGACAGGGATGAACACTGAAGCTTTCTTT	CASSQRTTGMNTEAFF
NA	TRBV9	NA	TRBJ1-1	TGTGCCAGCAGCGTATCTAGGAACACTGAAGCTTTCTTT	CASSVSRNTEAFF
NA	TRBV12-3/TRBV12-4	NA	TRBJ2-3	TGTGCCAGCAGCTCTCCCGGACGGGCAGATACGCAGTATTTT	CASSSPGRADTQYF
NA	TRBV28	NA	TRBJ1-5	TGTGCCAGCAGTTTAATAGGCCAAGGCAATCAGCCCCAGCATTTT	CASSLIGQGNQPQHF
TRBD1	TRBV20-1	NA	TRBJ1-5	TGCAGTGCTAGGAACAGGGGAGTCGGTAGCAATCAGCCCCAGCATTTT	CSARNRGVGSNQPQHF
TRBD1	TRBV27	few	TRBJ1-2	TGTGCCAGCAGCCCCGCTTTGACAGGGATCTATGGCTACACCTTC	CASSPALTGIYGYTF
TRBD1	TRBV20-1	NA	TRBJ2-5	TGCAGTGCTAGGGACGGGACAGGACAAGAGACCCAGTACTTC	CSARDGTGQETQYF
TRBD2	TRBV29-1	NA	TRBJ2-2	TGCAGCGCCATAGCTAGCGGGTGGAACACCGGGAAGCTGTTTTTT	CSAIASGWNTGKLFF
NA	TRBV4-1	few	TRBJ2-7	TGCGCCAGCAGCCAAGAGGGCCCTTCAAGCTACGAGCAGTACTTC	CASSQEGPSSYEQYF
NA	TRBV6-5	NA	TRBJ2-7	TGTGCCAGCAGTTACTCGGGCCTAGCCTTGCCCTACGAGCAGTACTTC	CASSYSGLALPYEQYF
NA	TRBV6-5	many	TRBJ2-7	TGTGCCAGCAGCAAGATTCCTACCTACGAGCAGTACTTC	CASSKIPTYEQYF
TRBD1	TRBV5-1	NA	TRBJ2-7	TGCGCCAGCAGAGGGGGCCAGTACTTC	CASRGGQYF
TRBD2	TRBV13	NA	TRBJ2-1	TGTGCCAGCACTAGCGGGAGCATAGGCGAGCAGTTCTTC	CASTSGSIGEQFF
NA	TRBV6-1	NA	TRBJ2-6	TGTGCCAGCAGTGAAGGTGGCGGGCACTCTGGGGCCAACGTCCTGACTTTC	CASSEGGGHSGANVLTF
NA	TRBV5-8	once	TRBJ1-4	TGTGCCAGCAGCCCCGCAGGGTATAATGAAAAACTGTTTTTT	CASSPAGYNEKLFF
NA	TRBV11-2	NA	TRBJ2-6	TGTGCCAGCAGCTTAGACATCTCTGGGGCCAACGTCCTGACTTTC	CASSLDISGANVLTF
NA	TRBV19	NA	TRBJ1-1	TGTGCCAGGAGTATCCCGTTGGCTTCTGAAGCTTTCTTT	CARSIPLASEAFF
TRBD1	TRBV11-3	NA	TRBJ2-5	TGTGCCAGCAGCTTAGCAACAGGGGCGGCCCAGTACTTC	CASSLATGAAQYF
TRBD1	TRBV28	few	TRBJ2-7	TGTGCCAGCACCACTTACGGGACAGACCCCTACGAGCAGTACTTC	CASTTYGTDPYEQYF
NA	TRBV4-1	few	TRBJ2-4	TGCGCCAGCAGCCGACAAGGGGCGGCCAAAAACATTCAGTACTTC	CASSRQGAAKNIQYF
NA	TRBV4-2	NA	TRBJ2-3	TGTGCCAGCAGCCAAGGCCGGACAGCAGCAGATACGCAGTATTTT	CASSQGRTAADTQYF
TRBD1	TRBV7-9	few	TRBJ1-2	TGTGCCAGCAGCCCGATGCGGGACAGGGGGCGTCCGGCAGGTGGCTACACCTTC	CASSPMRDRGRPAGGYTF
NA	TRBV5-6	many	TRBJ2-1	TGTGCCAGCAGCCTGGTGGCAGGGACCTACAATGAGCAGTTCTTC	CASSLVAGTYNEQFF